There are many counts of the clone carrying this TCR beta chain. The data are from a study of tumor-infiltrating lymphocytes in primary liver carcinoma. The ends lost 1 base at V and 7 bases at J; junction bases unmatched: 9. The CDR3 consists of 15 residues. Germline V gene data show CDR1 as SGHAT and CDR2 as FQDESV (reference sequence). Starting material of 400 to 600 ng total RNA yielded TCR beta cDNA via a constant-region primer. Three-round nested multiplex PCR performed with slightly modified ARM-PCR produced the TCR beta libraries. PCR rounds one and two used TRBV1-TRBV30 forward primers with a C-beta reverse primer for approximately 10 cycles each. In TCRdb, the multiplex PCR reads were re-called with MiXCR into one record per CDR3 protein. The sample comprises around 330,000 distinct CDR3 sequences, more than 55% of which are singletons, and approximately 9% rests with the top ten. Unsorted whole blood served as the source of blood RNA, and germline DNA was extracted as well.

The V and J genes are TRBV11-1 and TRBJ2-7; TRBD1 matches 8 bases. Sequencing input: peripheral blood. This TCR derives from a man aged 35-49 years with primary liver carcinoma and hepatitis B virus infection. The CDR3 loop is CASSLDGGQGGEQYF. The CDR3 DNA sequence: TGTGCCAGCAGCTTAGACGGCGGACAGGGTGGAGAGCAGTACTTC.